Described below is a single T cell receptor (beta chain) sequence and its context. This clonotype has a handful of counts. Its antigen target is currently unknown. No much larger clone exists at a distance of one base, and base qualities are not known. Libraries came from 5' RACE. The sequencer was a NextSeq 500. Unique molecular identifiers were attached to individual cDNA molecules in the TCR library protocol so that sequencing error and PCR bias could be corrected. Sequencing covered both TCR alpha and beta chains, and within each sample the abundances of alpha and beta sequences were tightly co-correlated. The authors processed their data as follows. Decombinator V4 was used to perform V gene, J gene and CDR3 annotation of TCR sequences. Expanded TCRs were defined as changing significantly between any two time points under a Poisson model with p below 0.0001. TCR abundances were normalised to the total number of TCRs sequenced per sample and were expressed as counts per million. VDJdb, accessed 1 November 2021, was searched for CMV, EBV and SARS-CoV-2 annotated TCRs, excluding TCRs annotated for multiple antigens. The public sequencing data were trimmed at Q25 with fastp and processed into clonotypes with MiXCR by TCRdb, which kept only in-frame beta chains. Rows with one shared CDR3 protein collapse into an entry with the most common genes and DNA. None of the V and J calls come from the authors' own analysis; TCRdb made them. The sample records about 66,000 distinct CDR3 sequences, less than 15% of which are singletons. The ten top clones hold roughly 8.3% of the sample.

This entry is derived from a study of early T cells in non-severe SARS-CoV-2 infection (dated by TCRdb to 2020 to 2022). Concerning the study at large: Because TCR sequencing was done on bulk RNA from unsorted whole blood, the alpha and beta chains could not be paired.

Set within a cohort of healthcare workers in London, UK, this nested case-control study involved weekly PCR testing of nasopharyngeal swabs along with blood sampling. Healthcare workers were enrolled in the week of the UK lockdown, from 23 to 31 March 2020, and were followed every week for up to roughly 15 weeks. What the authors observed across the whole study: VDJdb matching was skewed toward anti-spike CD8 responses, so virus-specific expansions were likely underestimated and private and CD4 specificities were missed.

The sample taken for sequencing was whole blood. This TCR was sampled from an adult who was a healthcare worker with PCR-confirmed SARS-CoV-2 infection or an uninfected control (not recorded which).

For the CDR3, the sequence is CASRTSQGTGELFF. Here is the DNA: TGTGCCAGCAGAACGTCACAGGGCACCGGGGAGCTGTTTTTT. The chain uses TRBV6-5 and TRBJ2-2, with a weak D call of TRBD1 (6 bases match). The germline V gene yields MNHEY for CDR1 and SVGAGI for CDR2. Its CDR3 holds 14 amino acids, cysteine through phenylalanine. Only the CDR3 part of the read is kept: 42 bases, read in frame from the first base. At the junction V is shortened by 6 bases and J by 4 bases, with 12 bases in between.